The rows below give T cell receptor beta chains drawn from one sample of a study of beta chain features in type 1 diabetes. Assay used: immunoSEQ multiplex PCR; TCRdb lists only in-frame clones, some missing. The sample has 200,000 to 250,000 clones, approximately 10% seen once. Material: central memory CD4+ T cells from blood. These receptor sequences come from a man aged 18-30 years in good health. CDR3s include the opening cysteine and the closing phenylalanine or tryptophan. Each record gives: V gene, D gene, J gene, clone size, CDR3 protein, CDR3 DNA. The D gene is left open where the match is weak. For some rows the clone size is stated as once, few or many, or as a class when expanded; others skip it.

TRBV7-2	-	TRBJ2-1	few	CASSSYSSSYNEQFF	TGTGCCAGCAGCTCCTACTCGAGCTCCTACAATGAGCAGTTCTTC
TRBV11-2	-	TRBJ1-1	-	CASSQQGFSDTEAFF	TGTGCCAGCAGCCAACAGGGATTTTCCGACACTGAAGCTTTCTTT
TRBV30	-	TRBJ2-5	few	CAWSGERTPAQYF	TGTGCCTGGAGTGGGGAGCGGACGCCGGCCCAGTACTTC
TRBV29-1	TRBD2	TRBJ2-1	few	CSVSMGLAFNEQFF	TGCAGCGTCAGCATGGGACTAGCGTTCAATGAGCAGTTCTTC
TRBV7-2	TRBD2	TRBJ2-4	-	CASSQGPTSGAKNIQYF	TGTGCCAGCAGCCAGGGGCCGACTAGCGGCGCCAAAAACATTCAGTACTTC
TRBV28	TRBD1	TRBJ1-4	few	CASSPVVSTGRKLFF	TGTGCCAGCAGCCCCGTCGTTTCGACAGGGCGAAAACTGTTTTTT
TRBV5-5	TRBD2	TRBJ2-7	-	CASSRGTSGSIYEQYF	TGTGCCAGCAGCCGAGGGACTAGCGGGAGTATCTACGAGCAGTACTTC
TRBV30	TRBD1	TRBJ1-5	few	CAWSVGTVNQPQHF	TGTGCCTGGAGTGTAGGGACAGTTAATCAGCCCCAGCATTTT
TRBV19	-	TRBJ2-1	-	CASSRDPDHEQFF	TGTGCCAGTAGTAGGGACCCGGACCATGAGCAGTTCTTC
TRBV12-5	TRBD2	TRBJ2-1	-	CASGRGTFYNEQFF	TGTGCTAGTGGGCGGGGGACTTTCTACAATGAGCAGTTCTTC
TRBV6-6	-	TRBJ2-7	-	CASSQDTNSVHEQYF	TGTGCCAGCAGCCAGGACACTAACAGCGTCCACGAGCAGTACTTC
TRBV5-1	-	TRBJ2-1	few	CASSLLQWGDEQFF	TGCGCCAGCAGCTTGCTCCAGTGGGGCGATGAGCAGTTCTTC
TRBV27	TRBD2	TRBJ2-1	few	CASRTRTGTSNYNEQFF	TGTGCCAGCAGAACTAGGACCGGGACTAGCAACTACAATGAGCAGTTCTTC
TRBV6-1	TRBD1	TRBJ1-2	-	CASSVTGEGGYTF	TGTGCCAGCAGTGTAACAGGGGAAGGAGGCTACACCTTC
TRBV2	-	TRBJ1-2	-	CASSVRGYTF	TGTGCCAGCAGTGTTAGAGGCTACACCTTC
TRBV11-1	TRBD1	TRBJ2-7	few	CASSHRDRGYEQYF	TGTGCCAGCAGTCACCGGGACAGGGGGTACGAGCAGTACTTC
TRBV29-1	TRBD2	TRBJ2-3	few	CSVGLLREAYSSTDTQYF	TGCAGCGTTGGGTTATTGCGGGAGGCATACAGTAGCACAGATACGCAGTATTTT
TRBV5-4	TRBD2	TRBJ2-7	few	CASSLGTSDSYEQYF	TGTGCCAGCAGCCTCGGGACTAGCGATTCCTACGAGCAGTACTTC
TRBV4-3	-	TRBJ2-3	few	CASSQTLAGTDTQYF	TGCGCCAGCAGCCAGACTCTTGCGGGGACAGATACGCAGTATTTT
TRBV18	-	TRBJ2-3	many	CASSPPGLGPSTDTQYF	TGTGCCAGCTCACCGCCAGGGTTAGGCCCTAGCACAGATACGCAGTATTTT
TRBV7-2	TRBD2	TRBJ2-7	few	CASSLQAGGPYEQYF	TGTGCCAGCAGCTTACAAGCGGGAGGGCCCTACGAGCAGTACTTC
TRBV18	-	TRBJ1-3	-	CASSPRGDQGNTIYF	TGTGCCAGCTCCCCTCGGGGCGATCAAGGAAACACCATATATTTT
TRBV4-3	-	TRBJ1-2	many	CASSQDEDGYGGYTF	TGCGCCAGCAGCCAAGATGAGGACGGATACGGGGGCTACACCTTC
TRBV14	-	TRBJ2-7	many	CASSQQVDYEQYF	TGTGCCAGCAGCCAACAGGTCGACTACGAGCAGTACTTC
TRBV14	-	TRBJ2-1	few	CASSQVYGYNEQFF	TGTGCCAGCAGCCAAGTATATGGGTACAATGAGCAGTTCTTC
TRBV20-1	-	TRBJ2-7	few	CSAVRSEQYF	TGCAGTGCAGTGCGGAGCGAGCAGTACTTC
TRBV5-4	TRBD2	TRBJ2-3	many	CASSFRRDSGRTDTQYF	TGTGCCAGCAGCTTTAGGCGTGATAGCGGGAGGACAGATACGCAGTATTTT
TRBV7-2	-	TRBJ2-2	-	CASSPSTGELFF	TGTGCCAGCAGCCCATCCACCGGGGAGCTGTTTTTT
TRBV20-1	-	TRBJ1-2	few	CSAKEEYGYTF	TGCAGTGCGAAAGAGGAGTATGGCTACACCTTC
TRBV30	-	TRBJ2-5	-	CAWSSLGGETQYF	TGTGCCTGGAGTTCCCTCGGAGGAGAGACCCAGTACTTC
TRBV30	TRBD1	TRBJ1-5	-	CAWRGKTGGYQPQHF	TGTGCCTGGAGGGGTAAGACAGGGGGGTATCAGCCCCAGCATTTT
TRBV7-2	-	TRBJ2-4	-	CASSPAFKEGKNIQYF	TGTGCCAGCAGCCCCGCCTTTAAAGAGGGCAAAAACATTCAGTACTTC
TRBV28	TRBD2	TRBJ2-3	-	CASSLTLAGLSADTQYF	TGTGCCAGCAGTTTGACACTAGCGGGATTGAGCGCAGATACGCAGTATTTT
TRBV29-1	TRBD2	TRBJ2-1	few	CSVYGTSGRTYNEQFF	TGCAGCGTTTACGGGACTAGCGGGAGAACTTACAATGAGCAGTTCTTC
TRBV29-1	TRBD1	TRBJ2-1	few	CSVGGQGLSDEQFF	TGCAGCGTGGGGGGACAGGGTCTTTCGGATGAGCAGTTCTTC
TRBV9	-	TRBJ2-1	-	CASSPTGSWPYNEQFF	TGTGCCAGCAGCCCGACCGGGAGCTGGCCCTACAATGAGCAGTTCTTC
TRBV30	-	TRBJ1-3	few	CAWSAARVMAGNTIYF	TGTGCCTGGAGTGCAGCCCGGGTGATGGCTGGAAACACCATATATTTT
TRBV5-4	TRBD1	TRBJ2-3	few	CASSMDRGTTDTQYF	TGTGCCAGCAGCATGGACAGGGGTACCACAGATACGCAGTATTTT
TRBV7-2	-	TRBJ1-5	few	CASSFMDQPQHF	TGTGCCAGCAGCTTTATGGATCAGCCCCAGCATTTT
TRBV11-1	TRBD2	TRBJ2-7	many	CASSRAGAYEQYF	TGTGCCAGCAGTCGAGCGGGAGCCTACGAGCAGTACTTC
TRBV18	-	TRBJ2-7	-	CASSPTPDGYEQYF	TGTGCCAGCTCACCCACTCCTGACGGCTACGAGCAGTACTTC
TRBV5-1	-	TRBJ2-6	-	CASSLQGPGANVLTF	TGCGCCAGCAGCTTACAGGGCCCTGGGGCCAACGTCCTGACTTTC
TRBV30	-	TRBJ2-6	-	CAWSRRAGANVLTF	TGTGCCTGGAGCCGCAGGGCTGGGGCCAACGTCCTGACTTTC
TRBV28	-	TRBJ2-1	-	CASLGLHNEQFF	TGTGCCAGCCTGGGACTCCACAATGAGCAGTTCTTC
TRBV30	TRBD2	TRBJ2-1	few	CASDRTSGANEQFF	TGTGCCTCCGACCGTACTAGCGGGGCCAATGAGCAGTTCTTC
TRBV29-1	TRBD1	TRBJ1-2	few	CSVGGLPGQGSYGYTF	TGCAGCGTTGGGGGGCTTCCGGGACAGGGAAGCTATGGCTACACCTTC
TRBV9	TRBD2	TRBJ2-5	-	CASSVGAGAGRETQYF	TGTGCCAGCAGCGTGGGAGCGGGAGCCGGTCGGGAGACCCAGTACTTC
TRBV7-2	TRBD2	TRBJ2-3	-	CASSSPAGGTDTQYF	TGTGCCAGCAGCTCCCCTGCGGGAGGCACAGATACGCAGTATTTT
TRBV30	-	TRBJ1-3	-	CAWRGLFRNTIYF	TGTGCCTGGAGGGGACTATTTAGAAACACCATATATTTT
TRBV7-2	TRBD1	TRBJ2-3	-	CASSLRGPKRTDTQYF	TGTGCCAGCAGCTTAAGGGGGCCGAAGCGCACAGATACGCAGTATTTT
TRBV29-1	TRBD2	TRBJ2-7	-	CSVVRPSGRQYEQYF	TGCAGCGTTGTCCGTCCTAGCGGGAGGCAATACGAGCAGTACTTC